At least ten counts were recorded for the clone carrying this TCR beta chain. Its antigen is not identified. The authors built bulk TCR libraries by previously described methods with listed TCR primers. TCRdb reprocessed the PCR reads with MiXCR, giving one entry per CDR3 protein. The sample lists 35,000 or so distinct CDR3 sequences, about 18% occurring once. These data come from a study of molecular identifiers for immune sequencing clone quantification. Study outcomes and limitations: The share of molecules held by clones above 20 RNA copies was over 97% in effector cells and under 1% in naive cells.

Trimming pared 4 bases from V and 2 bases from J, leaving 12 bases between. Germline CDR1 reads MNHEY; CDR2 reads SMNVEV (reference sequence). The CDR3 has 14 amino acids. The rearrangement uses TRBV27 and TRBJ2-7; tentative D call: TRBD1 (6 bases). This TCR was sampled from a human donor in good health. Some libraries in this study had Jurkat cell RNA spiked in. The sample taken for sequencing was naive CD8+ T cells from blood, with Jurkat cell RNA spiked in. Subset defined: FACS-sorted CD8+CD4-CCR7+CD45RA+ naive T cells. CDR3 nucleotides: TGTGCCAGCAGTTGGGGAAGGGGGACCTACGAGCAGTACTTC. This codes for CASSWGRGTYEQYF.